Listed below are T cell receptor beta chains from one sample, sequenced in a study. TCRdb ran MiXCR on the multiplex PCR reads and lists one entry per CDR3 protein. Among over a hundred distinct CDR3 sequences, around 12% were seen once, and the ten largest hold approximately 39%. Input material: memory CD4+ T cells sorted from blood. These receptors were taken from a female donor with breast cancer. Each CDR3 is given with its conserved first and last residue. The D gene is left open where the match is weak. Clone size is not always given. Where it is, it says once, few, many or a class for expanded clones.

abundance | d_gene | j_gene | len | v_gene | CDR3nt | CDR3aa
large | . | TRBJ1-2 | 13 | TRBV12-3/TRBV12-4 | TGTGCCAGCAGTTTAAATCCAGGGGATGGCTACACCTTC | CASSLNPGDGYTF
hyperexpanded | TRBD1 | TRBJ1-2 | 13 | TRBV12-3/TRBV12-4 | TGTGCCAGCAGTTGGGACAGGAACTATGGCTACACCTTC | CASSWDRNYGYTF
large | . | TRBJ1-2 | 13 | TRBV12-5 | TGTGCTAGTGGTCTCCAGACAGACTATGGCTACACCTTC | CASGLQTDYGYTF
hyperexpanded | . | TRBJ1-2 | 11 | TRBV12-3/TRBV12-4 | TGTGCCAGCAGTTCCCCTACGGGTTACACCTTC | CASSSPTGYTF
large | . | TRBJ1-2 | 13 | TRBV12-3/TRBV12-4 | TGTGCCAGCAGCACGACGTTAGTCTATGGCTACACCTTC | CASSTTLVYGYTF
. | . | TRBJ1-2 | 14 | TRBV12-3/TRBV12-4 | TGTGCCAGCAGTTTCTCCTTCGGCCCTCGGGGCTACACCTTC | CASSFSFGPRGYTF
hyperexpanded | . | TRBJ1-2 | 18 | TRBV12-3/TRBV12-4 | TGTGCCAGCAGTTTACGGCAGGCCTTTGACATCCAAGGCTATGGCTACACCTTC | CASSLRQAFDIQGYGYTF
medium-sized | . | TRBJ1-2 | 14 | TRBV12-3/TRBV12-4 | TGTGCCAGCAGTCCAGGCCCGCCTAACTATGGCTACACCTTC | CASSPGPPNYGYTF
large | . | TRBJ1-2 | 14 | TRBV12-3/TRBV12-4 | TGTGCCAGCAGTCCCACAGGCCTGAACTATGGCTACACCTTC | CASSPTGLNYGYTF
medium-sized | . | TRBJ1-2 | 13 | TRBV12-3/TRBV12-4 | TGTGCCAGCAGTTTACAGGCAGGGGTCGGCTACACCTTC | CASSLQAGVGYTF
large | . | TRBJ1-2 | 15 | TRBV12-3/TRBV12-4 | TGTGCCAGCAGTTTACTAAGCAGAAACAACTATGGCTACACCTTC | CASSLLSRNNYGYTF
hyperexpanded | . | TRBJ1-2 | 15 | TRBV12-3/TRBV12-4 | TGTGCCAGCAGTTTAGGTATTTCGACAGTCTATGGCTACACCTTC | CASSLGISTVYGYTF
large | . | TRBJ1-2 | 15 | TRBV12-5 | TGTGCTAGTGGTTTGTTGGAACGACGGACCTATGGCTACACCTTC | CASGLLERRTYGYTF
medium-sized | . | TRBJ1-2 | 13 | TRBV12-3/TRBV12-4 | TGTGCCAGCAGTTTTGACGGGAGGTATGGCTACACCTTC | CASSFDGRYGYTF
hyperexpanded | TRBD1 | TRBJ1-2 | 15 | TRBV12-3/TRBV12-4 | TGTGCCAGCAGTTCCCAAGGGGCTAAGGACAGGGGCTACACCTTC | CASSSQGAKDRGYTF
large | TRBD1 | TRBJ1-2 | 15 | TRBV12-3/TRBV12-4 | TGTGCCAGCAGGGCGAGACAGGGAATAAGCTATGGCTACACCTTC | CASRARQGISYGYTF
few | . | TRBJ1-2 | 14 | TRBV12-3/TRBV12-4 | TGTGCCAGCAGTCGGACCAGGGAAGGATATGGCTACACCTTC | CASSRTREGYGYTF
many | . | TRBJ1-2 | 12 | TRBV12-3/TRBV12-4 | TGTGCCAGCAGTTCGAGCGCATATGGCTACACCTTC | CASSSSAYGYTF
. | . | TRBJ1-2 | 12 | TRBV12-3/TRBV12-4 | TGTGCCAGCAGTCCCTCGGCGGGTGGCTACACCTTC | CASSPSAGGYTF
many | . | TRBJ1-2 | 14 | TRBV12-3/TRBV12-4 | TGTGCCAGCAGCCGTCGGACGATAGGCTATGGCTACACCTTC | CASSRRTIGYGYTF
medium-sized | . | TRBJ1-2 | 13 | TRBV12-3/TRBV12-4 | TGTGCCAGCAGTTTTCGAGGGAACTATGGCTACACCTTC | CASSFRGNYGYTF
hyperexpanded | . | TRBJ1-2 | 15 | TRBV12-3/TRBV12-4 | TGTGCCAGCAGCCCTCGGGCAGACGTCCTGTATGGCTACACCTTC | CASSPRADVLYGYTF
large | . | TRBJ1-2 | 13 | TRBV12-3/TRBV12-4 | TGTGCCAGCAGTTTTCGGAGGAACTATGGCTACACCTTC | CASSFRRNYGYTF
few | . | TRBJ1-2 | 14 | TRBV12-3/TRBV12-4 | TGTGCCAGTAGTCCCAGATTACAGGGAGGTGGCTACACCTTC | CASSPRLQGGGYTF
medium-sized | . | TRBJ1-2 | 12 | TRBV12-3/TRBV12-4 | TGTGCCAGCAGTTCTACTAACTATGGCTACACCTTC | CASSSTNYGYTF
hyperexpanded | . | TRBJ1-2 | 14 | TRBV12-3/TRBV12-4 | TGTGCCAGCAGTGAGGACAAAGATAACTATGGCTACACCTTC | CASSEDKDNYGYTF
large | . | TRBJ1-2 | 11 | TRBV12-3/TRBV12-4 | TGTGCCAGCAGTTTAGGCTATGGCTACACCTTC | CASSLGYGYTF
. | . | TRBJ1-2 | 13 | TRBV12-3/TRBV12-4 | TGTGCCAGCAGTCCGTCGGACAGCTATGGCTACACCTTC | CASSPSDSYGYTF
hyperexpanded | . | TRBJ1-2 | 15 | TRBV12-3/TRBV12-4 | TGTGCCAGCAGCCTCCCTCAGGGACATAACCTAGGCTACACCTTC | CASSLPQGHNLGYTF
hyperexpanded | . | TRBJ1-2 | 12 | TRBV12-3/TRBV12-4 | TGTGCCAGCAGTTTGGAAGGGTTTGGCTACACCTTC | CASSLEGFGYTF
large | TRBD1 | TRBJ1-2 | 14 | TRBV12-3/TRBV12-4 | TGTGCCAGCAGTCTGGACAGGGAAGGGAGTGGCTACACCTTC | CASSLDREGSGYTF
medium-sized | . | TRBJ1-2 | 14 | TRBV12-3/TRBV12-4 | TGTGCCAGCAGTCCCGACGGGAGATCGAGTGGCTACACCTTC | CASSPDGRSSGYTF
. | TRBD1 | TRBJ1-2 | 16 | TRBV12-3/TRBV12-4 | TGTGCCAGCAGTTTGCATGCCGGGACAGGGAAATATAACTACACCTTC | CASSLHAGTGKYNYTF
hyperexpanded | TRBD1 | TRBJ1-2 | 14 | TRBV12-3/TRBV12-4 | TGTGCCAGCAGTTTAGGGGACAGAGACTATGGCTACACCTTC | CASSLGDRDYGYTF
large | . | TRBJ1-2 | 14 | TRBV12-3/TRBV12-4 | TGTGCCAGCAGCCCCGGGACACCCATCTATGGCTACACCTTC | CASSPGTPIYGYTF
hyperexpanded | . | TRBJ1-2 | 13 | TRBV12-3/TRBV12-4 | TGTGCCAGCAGTCGGACCAGGGAGGGCGGCTACACCTTC | CASSRTREGGYTF
medium-sized | TRBD1 | TRBJ1-2 | 14 | TRBV12-3/TRBV12-4 | TGTGCCAGCAGTCTCGACAGGGGCAAAGGTGGCTACACCTTC | CASSLDRGKGGYTF
large | . | TRBJ1-2 | 14 | TRBV12-3/TRBV12-4 | TGTGCCAGCACCATCGGTGGCTATGACTATGGCTACACCTTC | CASTIGGYDYGYTF
. | . | TRBJ1-2 | 15 | TRBV12-3/TRBV12-4 | TGTGCCAGCACCCACCGAGAGGGTTCTAACTATGGCTACACCTTC | CASTHREGSNYGYTF
large | . | TRBJ1-2 | 12 | TRBV12-5 | TGTGCTAGTGGTGCTCAGGGCTATGGCTACACCTTC | CASGAQGYGYTF
large | TRBD1 | TRBJ1-2 | 14 | TRBV12-3/TRBV12-4 | TGTGCCAGCAGTCATCCGGGACAGGGCTATGGCTACACCTTC | CASSHPGQGYGYTF
large | . | TRBJ1-2 | 13 | TRBV12-3/TRBV12-4 | TGTGCCAGCAGTGACGACCAAGTCTATGGCTACACCTTC | CASSDDQVYGYTF
hyperexpanded | . | TRBJ1-2 | 14 | TRBV12-3/TRBV12-4 | TGTGCCAGCAGTCGCGACGGACGCTTGGGCGGCTACACCTTC | CASSRDGRLGGYTF
large | TRBD1 | TRBJ1-2 | 12 | TRBV12-3/TRBV12-4 | TGTGCCAGCGGCTACAGGGGCTGGGGCTACACCTTC | CASGYRGWGYTF
large | . | TRBJ1-2 | 15 | TRBV12-3/TRBV12-4 | TGTGCCAGCAGTATTTGGGACGGGCGTTACTATGGCTACACCTTC | CASSIWDGRYYGYTF
. | . | TRBJ1-2 | 13 | TRBV12-3/TRBV12-4 | TGTGCCAGCACTTATGACAGAGACTATGGCTACACCTTC | CASTYDRDYGYTF
medium-sized | . | TRBJ1-2 | 13 | TRBV12-3/TRBV12-4 | TGTGCCAGCAGTTTCGGAGAGCCTGGAGGCTACACCTTC | CASSFGEPGGYTF
large | . | TRBJ1-2 | 13 | TRBV12-3/TRBV12-4 | TGTGCCAGCAGTTTAGAACAGTCCTATGGCTACACCTTC | CASSLEQSYGYTF
. | TRBD1 | TRBJ1-2 | 13 | TRBV12-3/TRBV12-4 | TGTGCCAGCAGTTGGACAGGGGCCTATGGCTACACCTTC | CASSWTGAYGYTF
. | TRBD1 | TRBJ1-2 | 12 | TRBV12-3/TRBV12-4 | TGTGCCAGCAGTTGGGACAGCTATGGCTACACCTTC | CASSWDSYGYTF